This T cell receptor beta chain was identified during a study of blood T cells in healthy people across ages. For the second PCR, which ran for roughly 6 to 12 cycles, a sample-barcoded 5' primer and a J-beta primer mix were used. TCRdb passed the 5' RACE reads through MiXCR, listing each CDR3 protein once. The data contain roughly 800,000 distinct CDR3 sequences, approximately 25% of them singletons. The CDR3 sequence is 14 residues long. With V trimmed by 3 bases and J by 4 bases, 9 bases remained unmatched. Germline CDR1 DFQATT, CDR2 SNEGSKA (reference sequence). These data are also associated with another study on T cells of mothers and their children. That study adds: Three healthy Caucasian mothers served as donors, and their six children did as well.

This chain links TRBV20-1 with TRBJ2-7, with TRBD1 identical over 7 bases. Sequencing was carried out using blood. The clonotype was recovered from a boy aged 5-17 years in good health. The CDR3 loop is CSASLTGETYEQYF. As DNA, the CDR3 is TGCAGTGCTAGCCTCACAGGGGAGACTTACGAGCAGTACTTC.